One sample yielded the 10 T cell receptor beta chains listed below, sequenced in a study of CD8+ T cells in alopecia areata. RNA extraction and reverse transcription yielded cDNA as sequencing template. Data came from immunoSEQ multiplex PCR; TCRdb stores just in-frame clones and leaves some out. The sample contains some 200,000 clones, 50% to 60% of which appear only once. Treatment reported: oral pan-JAK inhibitor, 5-10 mg twice daily. The specimen comprised CD4+ T cells sorted from blood, sampled at week 4, from a patient treated with tofacitinib. The receptors derive from a human donor with alopecia areata.

The genes are TRBV27 and TRBJ2-7, with D tentatively TRBD1 (5 bases). The CDR3 covers 15 residues. The ends were cut back, 7 bases at V and 3 bases at J, with 19 bases in the middle. Germline V gene lookup returns CDR1 MNHEY and CDR2 SMNVEV (reference sequence). CDR3 nucleotide sequence: TGTGCCAGCAAGGGGCAGCGCGGAACCAACTACGAGCAGTACTTC. Its translation is CASKGQRGTNYEQYF.

V gene TRBV23-1 combines with J gene TRBJ1-2; D is uncertain. TRBV23-1 is an ORF, and what it does is uncertain. The CDR3 extends over 13 amino acids. Between the trimmed V and J ends, which lost 3 bases and 4 bases, there was a span of 9 bases. As DNA, the CDR3 is TGCGCCAGCAGTCACCACATACTCTATGGCTACACCTTC. Translating it yields CASSHHILYGYTF.

Written as DNA, the CDR3 is TGTGCCCAGGAGAGGGACCTCTATGGCTACACCTTC. Protein sequence: CAQERDLYGYTF. The gene calls are TRBV30 and TRBJ1-2; weak D call: TRBD1 (5 bases). V lost 8 bases and J 4 bases, leaving 14 bases between the germline ends. The germline CDR1 and CDR2 sequences are GTSNPN and SVGIG (reference sequence). This CDR3 is built from 12 residues. Full variable domain (rest looked up from reference TRBV30 and TRBJ1-2): SQTIHQWPATLVQPVGSPLSLECTVEGTSNPNLYWYRQAAGRGLQLLFYSVGIGQISSEVPQNLSASRPQDRQFILSSKKLLLSDSGFYLCAQERDLYGYTFGSGTRLTVV.

The rearrangement links TRBV7-7 to TRBJ2-5; TRBD1 might be the D (7 bases). With 5 bases removed from V and 4 bases from J, the gap between germline ends came to 14 bases. In germline, CDR1 is SSHAT, CDR2 FNYEAQ (reference sequence). CDR3 length equals 14 residues. The CDR3 here is CASSQRQGGETQYF. DNA of the CDR3: TGTGCCAGCAGCCAAAGGCAGGGGGGAGAGACCCAGTACTTC.

In its sample, this clone was seen once. The chain links TRBV7-8 to TRBJ1-5, with D perhaps matching TRBD1 (6 bases). The V gene's germline CDR1 is SGHVS and CDR2 FQNEAQ. The germline V and J ends were trimmed by 2 bases and 2 bases, with 13 bases remaining between them. The CDR3 is made up of 16 amino acids. CDR3 DNA: TGTGCCAGCAGCTTACGGGACATGCGGGGCAATCAGCCCCAGCATTTT. Protein: CASSLRDMRGNQPQHF.

This chain uses TRBV28 with TRBJ1-6; possibly TRBD1 for D (5 bases). CDR1 MDHEN and CDR2 SYDVKM come from the germline V gene. This CDR3 has 15 residues. Trimming cost V 2 bases and J 6 bases, with 11 bases left between them. The CDR3 nucleotides read TGTGCCAGCAGTTTAAAGGGCGGGGGTAATTCACCCCTCCACTTT. It codes for CASSLKGGGNSPLHF.

V gene TRBV30 combines with J gene TRBJ1-6; no definite D call. Germline assignment: CDR1 GTSNPN and CDR2 SVGIG (reference sequence). V was pared by 2 bases and J by 14 bases, with 7 bases between. This CDR3 has 10 amino acids. CDR3 coding DNA: TGTGCCTGGAGTCGTGCGGCCCTCCACTTT. Amino acid sequence: CAWSRAALHF. The full variable domain, with the rest looked up from reference TRBV30 and TRBJ1-6, is SQTIHQWPATLVQPVGSPLSLECTVEGTSNPNLYWYRQAAGRGLQLLFYSVGIGQISSEVPQNLSASRPQDRQFILSSKKLLLSDSGFYLCAWSRAALHFGNGTRLTVT.

Points on this clone: A junction end diverges from the germline sequence, so it may reflect a read error. The genes are TRBV2 and TRBJ2-7; a possible D gene is TRBD2 (5 bases). CDR1 and CDR2 (germline): SNHLY, FYNNEI. This CDR3 contains 10 residues. CDR3 amino acids: CASSIEEGHF. In DNA form, the CDR3 reads TGTGCCAGCTCGATAGAAGAGGGCCACTTC.

This clone has only a few counts. This chain joins TRBV4-1 and TRBJ2-7, with unresolved D. Germline CDR1 is MGHRA and CDR2 is YSYEKL. V was shortened by 1 base and J by 4 bases, with 8 bases between the two germline ends. The length of the CDR3 is 13 residues. In nucleotides, the CDR3 is TGCGCCAGCAGCCAAGGTCCCGGTTACGAGCAGTACTTC. Residues: CASSQGPGYEQYF.

The chain has TRBV4-1 and TRBJ2-7; D may be TRBD1 (6 bases). CDR1 MGHRA and CDR2 YSYEKL come from the germline V gene. CDR3 length: 14 amino acids. The V and J ends lost 0 bases and 9 bases respectively, with 15 bases between them. CDR3 loop: CASSQDTGTRGQYF. The CDR3 nucleotides read TGCGCCAGCAGCCAAGATACAGGGACGAGGGGGCAGTACTTC.